These T cell receptor beta chains were read from a single sample in a study of blood T cell repertoires in COVID-19. Here immunoSEQ multiplex PCR was the method, and the copy in TCRdb shows in-frame clones only, minus some. Found here are 130,000 to 150,000 clones, approximately 80% of them singletons; the top ten hold 10% to 15%. Sequencing used peripheral blood. These receptors were taken from a man aged 55 to 70 with active or convalescent COVID-19. Both conserved end residues are part of each CDR3. D genes are given only for firm matches. Part of the rows lack a size; the others show once, few, many or a class for expanded clones.

>TRBV5-1|once|TRBD1|TRBJ1-2
CASSPSRSGGRGYTF
TGCGCCAGCAGCCCTTCCCGATCAGGGGGCCGCGGCTACACCTTC
>TRBV11-3|.|.|TRBJ2-2
CASSPDWGPGELFF
TGTGCCAGCAGCCCGGACTGGGGGCCCGGGGAGCTGTTTTTT
>TRBV18|.|.|TRBJ2-3
CASSPLTVPDTQYF
TGTGCCAGCTCACCACTCACGGTCCCAGATACGCAGTATTTT
>TRBV27|.|TRBD1|TRBJ2-1
CASRMDRDGYNEQFF
TGTGCCAGCCGTATGGACAGGGACGGCTACAATGAGCAGTTCTTC
>TRBV27|.|TRBD1|TRBJ2-5
CASKQTGAYQETQYF
TGTGCCAGCAAACAGACAGGGGCGTACCAAGAGACCCAGTACTTC
>TRBV9|.|.|TRBJ2-1
CASSAPGTTYNEQFF
TGTGCCAGCAGCGCTCCCGGGACAACTTACAATGAGCAGTTCTTC
>TRBV5-1|.|.|TRBJ2-7
CASSLAVGASSYEQYF
TGCGCCAGCAGCTTGGCCGTGGGAGCGTCTTCCTACGAGCAGTACTTC
>TRBV6-5|.|.|TRBJ1-1
CASSYGQHYTEAFF
TGTGCCAGCAGTTACGGGCAGCACTACACTGAAGCTTTCTTT
>TRBV11-3|once|.|TRBJ2-5
CASSGIDRRNQETQYF
TGTGCCAGCAGCGGTATAGATCGGAGAAACCAAGAGACCCAGTACTTC
>TRBV27|.|.|TRBJ1-3
CASSLQGLSGNTIYF
TGTGCCAGCAGTTTACAGGGGCTCTCTGGAAACACCATATATTTT
>TRBV19|.|.|TRBJ1-5
CASTVSRNQPQHF
TGTGCCAGTACGGTTTCCCGCAATCAGCCCCAGCATTTT
>TRBV5-1|.|.|TRBJ2-3
CASSLAEDTQYF
TGCGCCAGCAGCTTGGCCGAGGATACGCAGTATTTT
>TRBV20-1|.|TRBD1|TRBJ1-5
CSASWGQGSQPQHF
TGCAGTGCTAGTTGGGGACAGGGAAGTCAGCCCCAGCATTTT
>TRBV6-5|.|TRBD2|TRBJ2-2
CASCSSGPTGELFF
TGTGCCAGCTGCTCTAGCGGACCCACCGGGGAGCTGTTTTTT
>TRBV24-1|.|TRBD1|TRBJ1-1
CATRHRMSRGKMMNTEAFF
TGTGCCACCAGACACCGAATGAGCAGGGGGAAAATGATGAACACTGAAGCTTTCTTT
>TRBV5-5|few|TRBD1|TRBJ2-7
CASSPTGQEYEQYF
TGTGCCAGCAGCCCCACTGGACAGGAATACGAGCAGTACTTC
>TRBV11-2|.|TRBD1|TRBJ1-1
CASSPSGTDASRF
TGTGCCAGCAGCCCATCCGGGACAGACGCGTCACGCTTT
>TRBV19|.|TRBD1|TRBJ1-5
CASSIEDRAQHF
TGTGCCAGTAGTATAGAGGACAGGGCCCAGCATTTT
>TRBV7-9|.|TRBD1|TRBJ1-4
CASSSPGQRHEKLFF
TGTGCCAGCAGCTCTCCGGGACAGAGACATGAAAAACTGTTTTTT
>TRBV27|many|.|TRBJ2-7
CASSTVGGPYEQYF
TGTGCCAGCAGTACCGTCGGGGGACCCTACGAGCAGTACTTC
>TRBV7-9|few|.|TRBJ2-5
CASSPRETQYF
TGTGCCAGCAGCCCTAGGGAGACCCAGTACTTC
>TRBV28|.|.|TRBJ1-2
CASSLETPYGYTF
TGTGCCAGCAGTTTGGAGACCCCGTATGGCTACACCTTC
>TRBV2|few|.|TRBJ1-6
CASSEAREAPLHF
TGTGCCAGCAGTGAAGCCCGGGAAGCACCCCTCCACTTT
>TRBV9|.|TRBD2|TRBJ2-1
CASSSSGLAHNEQFF
TGTGCCAGCAGCTCTTCGGGACTAGCGCACAATGAGCAGTTCTTC
>TRBV6-5|.|TRBD2|TRBJ2-5
CASRSTSGTETQYF
TGTGCCAGCAGGTCGACTAGCGGGACCGAGACCCAGTACTTC
>TRBV4-1|.|.|TRBJ2-6
CASSQAQREAGANVLTF
TGCGCCAGCAGCCAAGCGCAGAGAGAGGCTGGGGCCAACGTCCTGACTTTC
>TRBV7-2|once|.|TRBJ1-5
CASSAGGRKGPQHF
TGTGCCAGCAGTGCGGGGGGCCGCAAGGGGCCCCAGCATTTT
>TRBV28|.|.|TRBJ1-6
CASSLPLRGKSPLHF
TGTGCCAGCAGCCTACCACTAAGGGGAAAATCACCCCTCCACTTT
>TRBV28|.|.|TRBJ1-2
CASSTGHQYPNYGYTF
TGTGCCAGCAGTACAGGACATCAATACCCGAACTATGGCTACACCTTC
>TRBV2|.|.|TRBJ1-6
CASSVNSPLHF
TGTGCCAGCAGTGTAAATTCACCCCTCCACTTT
>TRBV11-2|.|.|TRBJ1-6
CASSPRGRNSPLHF
TGTGCCAGCAGCCCCAGGGGCCGAAATTCACCCCTCCACTTT